The next 14 T cell receptor beta chains were all read from a single sample in a study of cytomegalovirus exposure and HLA in healthy donors. The PCR had 60 Vbeta and 13 Jbeta primers. Only in-frame clones appear in the TCRdb table, and some are missing; sequencing was by immunoSEQ multiplex PCR. The sample has 150,000 to 200,000 clones; about 85% are singletons. Sequences were obtained from PBMCs. The receptors were gathered from a man between 18 and 29 years old in good health and CMV-seronegative.

About this clone itself: Its ends do not fully match the called genes, so a read error is possible. The V gene is TRBV28, the J gene TRBJ2-2; no clear D. The CDR3 is 12 amino acids. Germline V gene lookup returns CDR1 MDHEN and CDR2 SYDVKM. The CDR3 sequence: CASRLSGGELFF. In DNA, the CDR3 is TGTGCCAGCAGGTTATCGGGCGGGGAGCTGTTTTTT.

The V and J genes are TRBV25-1 and TRBJ1-6, with D possibly being TRBD1 (5 bases). Deletions cut 1 base from V and 8 bases from J, with 9 bases between. The CDR3 has 14 amino acids. Germline CDR1 and CDR2: MGHDK and SYGVNS. The CDR3 nucleotides are TGTGCCAGCAGTGAATGGGGGGGGGATTCACCCCTCCACTTT. Its translation is CASSEWGGDSPLHF.

This clone was detected only a few times. The chain has TRBV19 and TRBJ1-1, with D tentatively TRBD1 (5 bases). V was cut by 7 bases and J by 5 bases, with 20 bases left in between. Germline V gene sequence: CDR1 LNHDA, CDR2 SQIVND (reference sequence). The CDR3 spans 15 residues. This CDR3 is CASIDWSRGNTEAFF. The DNA for the CDR3 is TGTGCCAGTATAGACTGGTCAAGGGGAAATACTGAAGCTTTCTTT.

In this sample, this clone turned up once. The chain combines TRBV5-1 with TRBJ1-2; D is possibly TRBD1 (5 bases). This CDR3 region has 14 residues. Germline V gene sequence: CDR1 SGHRS, CDR2 YFSETQ. Trimming pared 0 bases from V and 4 bases from J, leaving 10 bases between. This CDR3 reads CASSLAGGVYGYTF. The CDR3 coding sequence is TGCGCCAGCAGCTTGGCGGGGGGGGTCTATGGCTACACCTTC. The full variable domain, completed using reference TRBV5-1 and TRBJ1-2, is KAGVTQTPRYLIKTRGQQVTLSCSPISGHRSVSWYQQTPGQGLQFLFEYFSETQRNKGNFPGRFSGRQFSNSRSEMNVSTLELGDSALYLCASSLAGGVYGYTFGSGTRLTVV.

V and J are TRBV5-6 and TRBJ1-1; D not resolved. Germline V gene lookup returns CDR1 SGHDT and CDR2 YYEEEE. CDR3 length: 11 amino acids. Trimming cost V 2 bases and J 7 bases, with 6 bases left between them. The CDR3 spells CASSFELEAFF. For the CDR3, the DNA is TGTGCCAGCAGCTTTGAACTTGAAGCTTTCTTT.

This chain links TRBV19 with TRBJ2-5, with TRBD1 identical over 7 bases. The J call may be faulty, since TRBJ2-7 better matches the DNA end. From germline, CDR1 is LNHDA and CDR2 SQIVND (reference sequence). The CDR3 contains 13 residues. CDR3 amino acids: CASGQASSYEQYF. CDR3 coding DNA: TGTGCCAGTGGACAGGCGAGCTCCTACGAGCAGTACTTC.

V is TRBV9 and J is TRBJ2-3; unclear D gene. The CDR3 is 13 amino acids. Deletions cut 0 bases from V and 3 bases from J, with 5 bases between. Per germline, CDR1 SGDLS and CDR2 YYNGEE. This CDR3 is CASSVGVTDTQYF. The DNA of the CDR3 is TGTGCCAGCAGCGTAGGAGTTACAGATACGCAGTATTTT. The whole variable domain, filled in from reference TRBV9 and TRBJ2-3, reads DSGVTQTPKHLITATGQRVTLRCSPRSGDLSVYWYQQSLDQGLQFLIQYYNGEERAKGNILERFSAQQFPDLHSELNLSSLELGDSALYFCASSVGVTDTQYFGPGTRLTVL.

The gene calls are TRBV6-6 and TRBJ1-5; D perhaps matches TRBD1 (5 bases). V was trimmed by 6 bases and J by 3 bases, leaving 15 bases between them. The CDR3 extends over 15 amino acids. CDR1 is MNHNY, CDR2 SVGAGI, per germline (reference sequence). For the CDR3, the DNA is TGTGCCAGCAGGCCTCTGGGCGGGACCAATCAGCCCCAGCATTTT. Translating gives CASRPLGGTNQPQHF.

V is TRBV7-2 and J is TRBJ2-2; the match to TRBD1 covers 8 bases. The length of the CDR3 is 15 residues. The germline CDR1 and CDR2 sequences are SGHTA and FQGNSA. Trimming cost V 0 bases and J 7 bases; bases outside gene matches: 4. The CDR3 is CASSLARGRVGELFF. CDR3 coding DNA: TGTGCCAGCAGCTTAGCCAGGGGGCGCGTCGGGGAGCTGTTTTTT. Full variable domain (remainder filled in from reference TRBV7-2 and TRBJ2-2): GAGVSQSPSNKVTEKGKDVELRCDPISGHTALYWYRQSLGQGLEFLIYFQGNSAPDKSGLPSDRFSAERTGGSVSTLTIQRTQQEDSAVYLCASSLARGRVGELFFGEGSRLTVL.

The chain links TRBV27 to TRBJ1-6, with D unresolved. Germline CDR1 reads MNHEY; CDR2 reads SMNVEV (reference sequence). The ends were cut back, 3 bases at V and 0 bases at J, with 15 bases in the middle. This CDR3 region has 18 residues. In DNA, the CDR3 is TGTGCCAGCAGTTTGATTCGGCTGGGGAGCTCCTATAATTCACCCCTCCACTTT. Translation: CASSLIRLGSSYNSPLHF.

The chain joins TRBV28 to TRBJ1-1; a weak D match, TRBD1 (5 bases). CDR3 length: 16 amino acids. The germline V gene has CDR1 MDHEN and CDR2 SYDVKM. With 5 bases removed from V and 1 base from J, the gap between germline ends came to 17 bases. The CDR3 sequence is CASSPQLPGGNTEAFF. In DNA form, the CDR3 reads TGTGCCAGCAGTCCCCAACTTCCCGGGGGGAACACTGAAGCTTTCTTT.

The J gene is TRBJ2-5, the V gene TRBV6-6; TRBD1 aligns across 7 bases. The trim removed 6 bases at V and 2 bases at J, leaving 12 bases unmatched. CDR3 length equals 16 residues. Germline V gene data show CDR1 as MNHNY and CDR2 as SVGAGI (reference sequence). The chain's CDR3 is CASRPDPWDSQETQYF. The DNA for the CDR3 is TGTGCCAGCAGACCGGACCCCTGGGACAGTCAAGAGACCCAGTACTTC.

The J gene is TRBJ2-3, the V gene TRBV5-1; 14 positions agree with TRBD2. Germline V CDR1 and CDR2: SGHRS, YFSETQ. This CDR3 comprises 18 residues. The trim removed 4 bases at V and 1 base at J, leaving 8 bases unmatched. The CDR3 spells CASSAGTSGGGRTDTQYF. The CDR3 coding sequence is TGCGCCAGCAGCGCCGGGACTAGCGGGGGAGGTCGCACAGATACGCAGTATTTT.

The rearrangement joins TRBV9 to TRBJ2-3; D unclear. Per germline, CDR1 SGDLS and CDR2 YYNGEE. There are 16 residues in the CDR3. The V and J ends lost 0 bases and 0 bases respectively, with 11 bases between them. The CDR3 DNA reads as TGTGCCAGCAGCGTAGGAGGTAGCTATAGCACAGATACGCAGTATTTT. Its protein product is CASSVGGSYSTDTQYF.